A single T cell receptor (beta chain) is shown here with its context. Its antigen is not identified. The sample originates from a study of Graves' ophthalmopathy and Graves' hyperthyroidism. Study-level findings and limits: Blood was where most expanded thyroid clonotypes above 0.001 frequency also turned up.

Germline lookup yields CDR1 SQVTM and CDR2 ANQGSEA. After removal of 6 bases from V and 4 bases from J, the junction contained 11 bases not matched to a gene. The CDR3 loop spans 15 amino acids. The hyperthyroidism patients had a new diagnosis of under 2 months' duration and were aged 18 to 65. The authors amplified TCR beta CDR3 regions from RNA transcripts. HTBI primers served in a first-round RT-PCR, which a second-round multiplex PCR followed. In TCRdb, the multiplex PCR reads were re-called with MiXCR into one record per CDR3 protein. The data hold roughly 1.1 million distinct CDR3 sequences, with about 35% observed a single time.

The sample taken for sequencing was peripheral blood or thyroid tissue (not recorded which). The receptor's source is an adult man with Graves' hyperthyroidism. This sequence joins TRBV29-1 and TRBJ1-2; TRBD1 aligns across 10 bases. The CDR3 region has the DNA TGCAGCGTCGGACGGGACAGGGGCGGCGGCTATGGCTACACCTTC. Its translation: CSVGRDRGGGYGYTF.